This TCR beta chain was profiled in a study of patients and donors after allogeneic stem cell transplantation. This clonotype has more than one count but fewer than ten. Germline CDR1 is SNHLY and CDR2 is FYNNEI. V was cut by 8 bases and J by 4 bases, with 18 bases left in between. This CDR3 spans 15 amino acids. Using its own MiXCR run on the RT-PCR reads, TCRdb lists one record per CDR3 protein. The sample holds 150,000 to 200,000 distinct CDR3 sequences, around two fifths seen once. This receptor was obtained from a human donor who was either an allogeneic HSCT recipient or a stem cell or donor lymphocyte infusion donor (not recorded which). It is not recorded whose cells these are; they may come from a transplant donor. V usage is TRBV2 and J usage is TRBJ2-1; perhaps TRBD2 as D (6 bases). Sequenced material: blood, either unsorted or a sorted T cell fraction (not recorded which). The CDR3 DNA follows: TGTGCCAGCCGATTTCCCCGGGACTTTTACAATGAGCAGTTCTTC. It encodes CASRFPRDFYNEQFF.